Listed here is a single T cell receptor (beta chain). Per the study methods: Cell counts per sample came from amplifying reference gene primers. The repertoire was sequenced with immunoSEQ multiplex PCR; TCRdb's copy has only in-frame clones and lacks some. V and J calls and clone size follow that table, whereas D and trimming were derived from the DNA. The table includes around 200,000 clones, over 80% detected once. This record comes from a study of blood T cell repertoires in COVID-19. Study-level information: From the United States, Italy and Spain came samples of acute and convalescent COVID-19. Sample material is recorded as cDNA or gDNA derived from T cells, B-cell-depleted T cells, or PBMCs.

Trimming removed 6 bases from V and 4 bases from J, with 12 bases in between. CDR3 length equals 13 residues. From germline, CDR1 is MNHEY and CDR2 SVGAGI. This chain joins TRBV6-5 and TRBJ1-2; maybe TRBD1 (5 bases). This TCR was sampled from a human donor in a cohort sampled during active COVID-19. Sample: peripheral blood. CDR3 in DNA: TGTGCCAGCAGCGTGGGGGGATTCTATGGCTACACCTTC. This codes for CASSVGGFYGYTF.